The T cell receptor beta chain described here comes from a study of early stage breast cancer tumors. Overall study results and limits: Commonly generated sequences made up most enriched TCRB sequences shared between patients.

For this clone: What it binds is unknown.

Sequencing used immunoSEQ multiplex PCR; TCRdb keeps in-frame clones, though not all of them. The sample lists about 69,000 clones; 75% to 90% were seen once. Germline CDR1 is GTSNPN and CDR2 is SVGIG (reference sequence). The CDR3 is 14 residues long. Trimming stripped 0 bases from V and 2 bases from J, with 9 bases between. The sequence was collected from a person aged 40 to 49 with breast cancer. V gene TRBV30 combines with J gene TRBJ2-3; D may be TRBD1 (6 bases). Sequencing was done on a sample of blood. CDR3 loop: CAWSVQGFTDTQYF. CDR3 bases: TGTGCCTGGAGTGTACAGGGATTCACAGATACGCAGTATTTT. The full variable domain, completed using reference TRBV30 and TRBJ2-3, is SQTIHQWPATLVQPVGSPLSLECTVEGTSNPNLYWYRQAAGRGLQLLFYSVGIGQISSEVPQNLSASRPQDRQFILSSKKLLLSDSGFYLCAWSVQGFTDTQYFGPGTRLTVL.